One and the same sample provided the 11 T cell receptor beta chains below, sequenced in a study of blood T cell repertoires in COVID-19. Only in-frame clones appear in the TCRdb table, and some are missing; sequencing was by immunoSEQ multiplex PCR. Seen here are about 120,000 clones, approximately 90% observed once, and the top ten hold 1.5% to 2%. Input material: peripheral blood. The origin of the receptors is a human donor with active COVID-19. The donor label of this sample is uncertain.

The V call is TRBV10-2, the J call TRBJ1-5; the match to TRBD1 covers 10 bases. Germline CDR1 and CDR2: WSHSY and SAAADI. The CDR3 totals 13 residues. V shed 7 bases, J shed 6 bases, and the junction held 3 bases outside the gene matches. The CDR3 DNA follows: TGCGCCAGCAAGGACAGGGGGTTTCAGCCCCAGCATTTT. Its translation: CASKDRGFQPQHF.

V gene TRBV13 combines with J gene TRBJ2-1; D possibly corresponds to TRBD1 (6 bases). The CDR3 runs to 12 residues. The ends were cut back, 5 bases at V and 15 bases at J, with 17 bases in the middle. Germline CDR1 PRHDT, CDR2 FYEKMQ (reference sequence). The CDR3 nucleotides read TGTGCCAGCAGCCCACTCACAGGGATTTTGTTCTTC. This gives the protein CASSPLTGILFF.

V usage is TRBV7-6 and J usage is TRBJ2-2, with TRBD1 matching over 8 bases. The germline V gene has CDR1 SGHVS and CDR2 FNYEAQ. V lost 1 base, J lost 1 base, and 5 bases stayed unmatched. The length of the CDR3 is 17 residues. DNA for the CDR3: TGTGCCAGCAGCTTAGGTGTGACAGGGGAGAACACCGGGGAGCTGTTTTTT. This gives the protein CASSLGVTGENTGELFF.

This sequence joins TRBV11-2 and TRBJ1-2; D is undetermined. Looked up from germline, CDR1 is SGHAT and CDR2 is FQNNGV. The CDR3 covers 17 residues. Trimming took off 1 base at V and 2 bases at J, with 17 bases between the two ends. The CDR3 is CASSLVRNPTSNYGYTF. The DNA of the CDR3 is TGTGCCAGCAGCTTAGTTCGAAACCCCACTTCAAACTATGGCTACACCTTC.

This clone has a single count. This chain connects TRBV5-1 to TRBJ2-2; 8 positions agree with TRBD2. Germline CDR1 is SGHRS and CDR2 is YFSETQ. There are 18 residues in the CDR3. The junction had 18 bases not matched to a gene; V was cut back by 4 bases and J by 7 bases. CDR3 sequence reads: CASSRRAGGFEGSGELFF. CDR3 in DNA: TGCGCCAGCAGCCGACGGGCGGGGGGCTTCGAGGGGAGCGGGGAGCTGTTTTTT.

The chain links TRBV19 to TRBJ1-5; TRBD1 is a possible D gene (6 bases). The germline gives CDR1 LNHDA, CDR2 SQIVND (reference sequence). This CDR3 comprises 12 residues. Trimming pared 8 bases from V and 4 bases from J, leaving 9 bases between. CDR3 in amino acids: CASDGQNQPQHF. In nucleotides, the CDR3 is TGTGCCAGTGATGGACAGAATCAGCCCCAGCATTTT.

In DNA, the CDR3 is TGTGCCAGCAGCCCCCGACAGGGGGCAGGGGCTGAAGCTTTCTTT. The encoded protein is CASSPRQGAGAEAFF. J is TRBJ1-1 and V is TRBV7-2; TRBD1 aligns across 10 bases. V trimming: 5 bases; J trimming: 6 bases; junction bases outside the gene matches: 9. Germline CDR1 and CDR2: SGHTA and FQGNSA. The CDR3 consists of 15 residues. Complete variable domain (other parts from reference TRBV7-2 and TRBJ1-1): GAGVSQSPSNKVTEKGKDVELRCDPISGHTALYWYRQSLGQGLEFLIYFQGNSAPDKSGLPSDRFSAERTGGSVSTLTIQRTQQEDSAVYLCASSPRQGAGAEAFFGQGTRLTVV.

The rearrangement links TRBV6-5 to TRBJ2-1, with a tentative D call TRBD2 (6 bases). CDR3 size: 15 residues. CDR1 is MNHEY and CDR2 is SVGAGI in the germline V gene. V shed 2 bases and J shed 8 bases, with 16 bases lying between them. The CDR3 sequence is CASSYLQAGPHEQFF. The CDR3 DNA reads TGTGCCAGCAGTTACCTTCAGGCGGGGCCCCATGAGCAGTTCTTC.

J is TRBJ1-4 and V is TRBV9; 8 bases are shared with TRBD1. J lost 1 base, V lost 4 bases, and 9 bases had no gene match. CDR3 length equals 17 residues. Germline loops: CDR1 SGDLS, CDR2 YYNGEE. In nucleotides, the CDR3 is TGTGCCAGCAGCAGAAGACAGGGGAGCGTAACTAATGAAAAACTGTTTTTT. Encoded protein: CASSRRQGSVTNEKLFF.

The chain is built from TRBV7-2 and TRBJ1-6; TRBD1 matches at 10 bases. This CDR3 is 15 amino acids long. Germline CDR1 reads SGHTA; CDR2 reads FQGNSA. V lost 2 bases to trimming and J lost 15 bases; unmatched junction nucleotides: 10. The DNA of the CDR3 is TGTGCCAGCAGCTTAACCCTAGGGACAGGGGTTAACCTCCACTTT. It yields the protein CASSLTLGTGVNLHF.

CDR3 amino acids: CAGGQAEGYTF. The CDR3 region has the DNA TGTGCCGGGGGACAGGCGGAAGGCTACACCTTC. V and J are TRBV28 and TRBJ1-2; 8 nucleotides align to TRBD1. The CDR3 extends over 11 amino acids. Trimming at V came to 11 bases and at J to 8 bases, leaving 7 bases not matched to a gene. The germline V gene has CDR1 MDHEN and CDR2 SYDVKM.